Given below is one TCR beta chain in context. Its antigen is currently unknown. The data belong to a study of graft-versus-host responses after intestinal transplantation. Study findings and constraints: Recipient bone marrow held GvH clones, some seen earlier in ileum or blood.

CDR3 length equals 15 residues. V was trimmed by 4 bases and J by 3 bases, leaving 15 bases between them. Germline V gene sequence: CDR1 SGHNT, CDR2 YYREEE (reference sequence). Here immunoSEQ multiplex PCR was the method, and the copy in TCRdb shows in-frame clones only, minus some. The sample has 85,000 to 100,000 clones, 85% to 95% seen once. The chain couples TRBV5-4 to TRBJ2-3, with no clear D. The source was unstimulated CD8+ T cells sorted from spleen or lymph node cells, collected before intestinal transplant. The origin of this receptor is a human donor who received an intestinal transplant. CDR3 protein: CASSPRTSRTDTQYF. The CDR3 nucleotides are TGTGCCAGCAGCCCCCGCACGAGCCGTACAGATACGCAGTATTTT.